These T cell receptor beta chains were read from a single sample in a study of T-cell reconstitution after alpha-beta-depleted transplantation in children. One entry per CDR3 protein, called by TCRdb with MiXCR from the PCR reads. Of under 450,000 distinct CDR3 sequences in the sample, 13% were seen once. Sequences were derived from PBMCs, sampled from the stem cell graft. Source of these receptors: a human donor who donated a stem cell graft to a child with Fanconi anemia. Each CDR3 is given with its conserved first and last residue. Fields, in order: CDR3 DNA, CDR3 protein, J gene, V gene, clone size, D gene. The D gene is left open where the match is weak. Expanded clones are given a class, and other clones once, few, many or no size at all.

CDR3nt: TGTGCCAGCAGCTTATCCCCCGGGGTTGAAGCTTTCTTT
CDR3aa: CASSLSPGVEAFF
j_gene: TRBJ1-1
v_gene: TRBV11-2
abundance: .
d_gene: .

CDR3nt: TGCGCCAGCAGCTTGTCGGTGTCCAAAAACATTCAGTACTTC
CDR3aa: CASSLSVSKNIQYF
j_gene: TRBJ2-4
v_gene: TRBV5-1
abundance: .
d_gene: .

CDR3nt: TGTGCCAGCAATGCAGGGTTGAATACCCAGTACTTC
CDR3aa: CASNAGLNTQYF
j_gene: TRBJ2-5
v_gene: TRBV2
abundance: .
d_gene: .

CDR3nt: TGTGCCAGCAGCCTCTATCCAAGGGGTGGCTACACCTTC
CDR3aa: CASSLYPRGGYTF
j_gene: TRBJ1-2
v_gene: TRBV14
abundance: few
d_gene: .

CDR3nt: TGTGCCAGCAGCTACCGACTAGCGGGGTCGACCTACAATGAGCAGTTCTTC
CDR3aa: CASSYRLAGSTYNEQFF
j_gene: TRBJ2-1
v_gene: TRBV7-8
abundance: many
d_gene: TRBD2

CDR3nt: TGTGCCTGGAGTGTAGCGAACACTGAAGCTTTCTTT
CDR3aa: CAWSVANTEAFF
j_gene: TRBJ1-1
v_gene: TRBV30
abundance: few
d_gene: .

CDR3nt: TGCAGTGCTGGACGACTAGCGGGGAACACAGATACGCAGTATTTT
CDR3aa: CSAGRLAGNTDTQYF
j_gene: TRBJ2-3
v_gene: TRBV20-1
abundance: few
d_gene: TRBD2

CDR3nt: TGTGCCAGCACCCCAGGGACAGGGGTCACTGAAGCTTTCTTT
CDR3aa: CASTPGTGVTEAFF
j_gene: TRBJ1-1
v_gene: TRBV12-3/TRBV12-4
abundance: once
d_gene: TRBD1

CDR3nt: TGTGCCAGCAGCTCGGGACAGTACAATGAGCAGTTCTTC
CDR3aa: CASSSGQYNEQFF
j_gene: TRBJ2-1
v_gene: TRBV11-2
abundance: many
d_gene: TRBD1

CDR3nt: TGTGCCAGCAGTGAAGTCGGTGGAGGCGGTGGTTGGGGGCAGTTCTTC
CDR3aa: CASSEVGGGGGWGQFF
j_gene: TRBJ2-1
v_gene: TRBV2
abundance: .
d_gene: .

CDR3nt: TGTGCCAGCAGCTTAAACTACTACAATGAGCAGTTCTTC
CDR3aa: CASSLNYYNEQFF
j_gene: TRBJ2-1
v_gene: TRBV11-3
abundance: few
d_gene: .

CDR3nt: TGTGCCACCAGCAGAGATTATGGAGGGGTGGATACGCAGTATTTT
CDR3aa: CATSRDYGGVDTQYF
j_gene: TRBJ2-3
v_gene: TRBV15
abundance: .
d_gene: .

CDR3nt: TGTGCCAGCAGTTTAGCGGGGGGGTATGAAGCTTTCTTT
CDR3aa: CASSLAGGYEAFF
j_gene: TRBJ1-1
v_gene: TRBV12-3/TRBV12-4
abundance: few
d_gene: .

CDR3nt: TGTGCCACCAGTGATGGGACACCGAATCAGCCCCAGCATTTT
CDR3aa: CATSDGTPNQPQHF
j_gene: TRBJ1-5
v_gene: TRBV24-1
abundance: .
d_gene: .

CDR3nt: TGTGCCAGCAGCTTCGATAGCGGGGGGGTATACAATGAGCAGTTCTTC
CDR3aa: CASSFDSGGVYNEQFF
j_gene: TRBJ2-1
v_gene: TRBV7-9
abundance: .
d_gene: TRBD2

CDR3nt: TGTGCCAGCAGCTTAACGGGGGCTTACCAAGAGACCCAGTACTTC
CDR3aa: CASSLTGAYQETQYF
j_gene: TRBJ2-5
v_gene: TRBV7-3
abundance: few
d_gene: .